This T cell receptor (beta chain) comes out of a study of shared clonotypes between healthy human individuals. Notes on the study in general: Sharing across four donors was highest in naive CD4 (roughly 5%) and lowest in memory CD8 (roughly 0.4%). In having few donors, the study represented limited genetic and exposure-history diversity.

Positively selected for CCR7, the CD45RO-negative cells used as naive CD8 cells excluded terminally differentiated effector memory CD45RA+ cells. A remark on this clone: Antigen unknown.

The CDR3 is 16 residues long. Germline CDR1 reads SGHAT; CDR2 reads FQNNGV. V dropped 3 bases and J dropped 1 base, with 14 bases sitting between them. Here immunoSEQ multiplex PCR was the method, and the copy in TCRdb shows in-frame clones only, minus some. This table has 2 million or so clones, approximately 94% appearing once. This clonotype originated in a man younger than 30 in good health. The specimen was naive CD8+ T cells sorted from blood. V usage is TRBV11-2 and J usage is TRBJ2-3; D is perhaps TRBD2 (5 bases). The CDR3 region is CASSFIGGSGTDTQYF. The CDR3, as DNA: TGTGCCAGCAGCTTTATTGGAGGTAGCGGCACAGATACGCAGTATTTT.